This T cell receptor (beta chain) was identified in a study of shared clonotypes between healthy human individuals. Trimming stripped 3 bases from V and 0 bases from J, with 9 bases between. CDR3 length equals 16 residues. The V gene's germline CDR1 is KGHSH and CDR2 LQKENI. All donors were healthy HIV-negative adults lacking recent acute infections or vaccinations. Study-level points and caveats: The sampled material consisted only of blood, and tissue repertoires are likely to differ.

Assay execution took place at the deep level. The assay was immunoSEQ multiplex PCR, and TCRdb's table has in-frame clones only and misses some. Of some 320,000 clones detected, around 90% appear once; the ten largest clones hold about a sixth. Notes on this clone: What it binds is unknown.

This chain links TRBV18 with TRBJ1-6; weak D call: TRBD1 (6 bases). The sequenced material came from memory CD8+ T cells sorted from blood. Noted subset: CD45RO+ cells pooled with CCR7-negative TemRA cells. The TCR originated in a young man in good health. The CDR3 sequence is CASSPTGNSYNSPLHF. Written as DNA, the CDR3 is TGTGCCAGCTCACCTACAGGGAACTCCTATAATTCACCCCTCCACTTT.